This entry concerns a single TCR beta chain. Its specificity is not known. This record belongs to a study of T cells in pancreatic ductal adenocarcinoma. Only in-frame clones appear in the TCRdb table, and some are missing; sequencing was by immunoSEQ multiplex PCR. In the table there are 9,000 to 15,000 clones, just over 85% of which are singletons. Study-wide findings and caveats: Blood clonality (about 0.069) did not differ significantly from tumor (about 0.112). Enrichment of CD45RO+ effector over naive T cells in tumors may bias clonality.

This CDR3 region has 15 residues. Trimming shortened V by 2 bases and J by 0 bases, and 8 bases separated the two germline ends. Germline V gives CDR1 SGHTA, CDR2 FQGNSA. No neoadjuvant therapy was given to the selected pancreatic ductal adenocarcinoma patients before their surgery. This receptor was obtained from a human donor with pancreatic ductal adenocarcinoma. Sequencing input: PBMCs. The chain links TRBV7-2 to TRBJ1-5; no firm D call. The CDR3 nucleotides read TGTGCCAGCAGCTTAAGCGGCGGTAGCAATCAGCCCCAGCATTTT. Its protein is CASSLSGGSNQPQHF.